What follows describes a single T cell receptor beta chain. Germline and junction disagree at one end, which may indicate a read error. Different DNA sequences within this sample yield the same CDR3. Some clones are missing from TCRdb's copy, which holds only in-frame ones; the method was immunoSEQ multiplex PCR. The sample consists of some 260,000 clones, approximately 84% of them appearing once. This entry belongs to a study of cytomegalovirus exposure and HLA in healthy donors. The germline gives CDR1 MNHEY, CDR2 SMNVEV (reference sequence). The CDR3 contains 18 residues. This chain connects TRBV27 to TRBJ1-5; D is perhaps TRBD1 (6 bases). The sequencing sample was made of PBMCs. This clonotype originated in a man between 18 and 35 years old in good health and CMV-seropositive. CDR3 loop: CASSSRGPSLYSNQPQHF. The CDR3 DNA follows: TGTGCCAGCAGTTCCAGGGGCCCATCCCTTTATAGCAATCAGCCTCAGCATTTT.